This TCR beta chain was retrieved from a study of blood T cell repertoires in COVID-19. This clone has a single count. The data were produced by immunoSEQ multiplex PCR, yet TCRdb's version contains in-frame clones alone and is incomplete. The table shows roughly 90,000 clones, with about 90% occurring only once. The sequence came from a human donor with active COVID-19. The donor label of this sample is uncertain. The sequencing input was peripheral blood.

The CDR3 DNA reads as TGTGCCAGCAGTTTTTCGGGGGGCGCCTTGGCCCGGGAGACCCAGTACTTC. Amino acid sequence: CASSFSGGALARETQYF. The rearrangement uses TRBV27 and TRBJ2-5, with TRBD2 as a possible D gene (7 bases). Germline CDR1 and CDR2: MNHEY and SMNVEV (reference sequence). With 3 bases removed from V and 5 bases from J, the gap between germline ends came to 22 bases. The length of the CDR3 is 17 residues.